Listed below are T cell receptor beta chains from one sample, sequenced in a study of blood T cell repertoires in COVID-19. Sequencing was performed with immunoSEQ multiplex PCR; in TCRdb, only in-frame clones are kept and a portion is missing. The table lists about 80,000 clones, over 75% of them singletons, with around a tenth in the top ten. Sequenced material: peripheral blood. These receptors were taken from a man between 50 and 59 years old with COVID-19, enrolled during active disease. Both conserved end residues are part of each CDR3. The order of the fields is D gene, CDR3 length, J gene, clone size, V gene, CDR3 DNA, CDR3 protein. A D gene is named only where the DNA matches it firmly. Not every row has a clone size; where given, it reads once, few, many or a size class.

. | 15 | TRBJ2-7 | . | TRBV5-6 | TGTGCCAGCAGTTATGGGACTCGGGCCCACTACGAGCAGTACTTC | CASSYGTRAHYEQYF
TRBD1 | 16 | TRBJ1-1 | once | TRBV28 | TGTGCCAGCAGTTCACAGGGGGAGGCGGTTCACACTGAAGCTTTCTTT | CASSSQGEAVHTEAFF
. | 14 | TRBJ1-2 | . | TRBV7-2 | TGTGCCAGCAGGGTCGGGGGGGTAACCTATGGCTACACCTTC | CASRVGGVTYGYTF
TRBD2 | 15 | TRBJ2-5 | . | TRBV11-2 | TGTGCCAGCAGCTCCAGACTAGCGGGAGCTGAGACCCAGTACTTC | CASSSRLAGAETQYF
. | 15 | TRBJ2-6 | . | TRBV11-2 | TGTGCCAGCAGCCGGAACAGCGGGGGGGCCAACGTCCTGACTTTC | CASSRNSGGANVLTF
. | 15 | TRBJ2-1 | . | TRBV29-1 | TGCAGCGTTGGCGGCCACATCGATTCCTACAATGAGCAGTTCTTC | CSVGGHIDSYNEQFF
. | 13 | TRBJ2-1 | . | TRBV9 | TGTGCCAGCAGCCGCACTGATTACAATGAGCAGTTCTTC | CASSRTDYNEQFF
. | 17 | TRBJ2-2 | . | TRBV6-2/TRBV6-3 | TGTGCCAGCAGTTATGGCGGGACTAAAGGGGGCACCGGGGAGCTGTTTTTT | CASSYGGTKGGTGELFF
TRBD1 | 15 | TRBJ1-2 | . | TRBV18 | TGTGCCAGCTCAAGCCAGGGGGCGTCAGTCTTAGGCTACACCTTC | CASSSQGASVLGYTF
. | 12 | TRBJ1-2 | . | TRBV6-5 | TGTGCCTCCTACGGGGATACCTATGGCTACACCTTC | CASYGDTYGYTF
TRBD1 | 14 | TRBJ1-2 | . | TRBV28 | TGTGCCAGCAGTTTAATAGGGGGCCTAAGACGCTACACCTTC | CASSLIGGLRRYTF
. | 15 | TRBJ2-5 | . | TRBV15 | TGTGCCACCAGCAGAGATAGGGCAGGGGCAGAGACCCAGTACTTC | CATSRDRAGAETQYF
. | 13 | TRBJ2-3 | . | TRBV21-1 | TGTGCCAGCAGCGCGAGGGGAGGAGATACGCAGTATTTT | CASSARGGDTQYF
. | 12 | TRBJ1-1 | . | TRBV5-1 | TGCGCCAGCAGCTCACAGAACACTGAAGCTTTCTTT | CASSSQNTEAFF
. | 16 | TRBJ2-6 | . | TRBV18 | TGTGCCAGCTCACTCACTCCATTCTCTGGGGCCAACGTCCTGACTTTC | CASSLTPFSGANVLTF
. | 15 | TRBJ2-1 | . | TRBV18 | TGTGCCAGCTCACTCCTTCATAGCTCCTACAATGAGCAGTTCTTC | CASSLLHSSYNEQFF
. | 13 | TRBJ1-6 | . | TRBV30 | TGTGCCTGGAGTAAAGAAAGGGGCTCACCCCTCCACTTT | CAWSKERGSPLHF
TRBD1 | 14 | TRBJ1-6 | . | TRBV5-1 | TGCGCCAGCAGCCCGGGGGACAGTAATTCACCCCTCCACTTT | CASSPGDSNSPLHF
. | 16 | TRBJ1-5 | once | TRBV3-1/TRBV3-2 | TGTGCCAGCAGCCAAAAAGGGGGGGGATCGAGTCAGCCCCAGCATTTT | CASSQKGGGSSQPQHF
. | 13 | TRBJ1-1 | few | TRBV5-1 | TGCGCCAGCAGCTTGGCCGAGGGCACTGAAGCTTTCTTT | CASSLAEGTEAFF
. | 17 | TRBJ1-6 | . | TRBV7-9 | TGTGCCAGCAGCCCTGCCCGAGGGATAAATGACGGTTCACCCCTCCACTTT | CASSPARGINDGSPLHF
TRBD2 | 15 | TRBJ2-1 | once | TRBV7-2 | TGTGCCAGCAGCTTAGTGGGACTATCGGGAAATGAGCAGTTCTTC | CASSLVGLSGNEQFF
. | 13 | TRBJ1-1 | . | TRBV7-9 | TGTGCCAGCAGCGGACGGACAGACACTGAAGCTTTCTTT | CASSGRTDTEAFF
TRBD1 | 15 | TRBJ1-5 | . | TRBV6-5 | TGTGCCAGCAGACACGACAGGGTTCGCAATCAGCCCCAGCATTTT | CASRHDRVRNQPQHF
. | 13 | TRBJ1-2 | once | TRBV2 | TGTGCCAGCAGCCCCAGCGGGGTTGGTGGCTACACCTTC | CASSPSGVGGYTF
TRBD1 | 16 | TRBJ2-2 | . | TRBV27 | TGTGCCAGCAGTTTAGGGCGACAGGGCTCTACCGGGGAGCTGTTTTTT | CASSLGRQGSTGELFF
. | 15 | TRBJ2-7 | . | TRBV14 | TGTGCCAGCAGCCATTTTTCGGCAGGGACCTACGAGCAGTACTTC | CASSHFSAGTYEQYF
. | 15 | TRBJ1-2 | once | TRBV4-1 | TGCGCCAGCAGCCAAGTCGGCGGGCTCTTTAAGCGCTACACCTTC | CASSQVGGLFKRYTF
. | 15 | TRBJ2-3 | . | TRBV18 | TGTGCCAGCTCACCACGGGGACAAGGCACAGATACGCAGTATTTT | CASSPRGQGTDTQYF
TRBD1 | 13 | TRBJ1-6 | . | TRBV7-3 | TGTGCCAGCAGCTATACAGGGGAATCACCCCTCCACTTT | CASSYTGESPLHF
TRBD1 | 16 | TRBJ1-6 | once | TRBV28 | TGTGCCAGCAGTTCCCCCGGACAGGGTTTGGATTCACCCCTCCACTTT | CASSSPGQGLDSPLHF
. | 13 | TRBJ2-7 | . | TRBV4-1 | TGCGCCAGCAGCCAAGCGGGAGCCTACGAGCAGTACTTC | CASSQAGAYEQYF
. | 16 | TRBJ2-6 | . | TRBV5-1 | TGCGCCAGCAGCTTGGAGGGGCAAACTGGGGCCAACGTCCTGACTTTC | CASSLEGQTGANVLTF
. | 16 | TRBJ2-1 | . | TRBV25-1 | TGTGCCAGCACCGAGGGGGGGACACGGAAATACAATGAGCAGTTCTTC | CASTEGGTRKYNEQFF
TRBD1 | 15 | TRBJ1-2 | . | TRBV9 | TGTGCCAGCAGCGTAGAGCAGGGGGTATCTTCTGGCTACACCTTC | CASSVEQGVSSGYTF
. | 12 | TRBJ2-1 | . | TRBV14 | TGTGCCAGCGGTGGCGGCTACAATGAGCAGTTCTTC | CASGGGYNEQFF
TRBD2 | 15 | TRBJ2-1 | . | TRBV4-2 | TGTGCCAGCAGCCAGGGGCTAGCGGGGTACAATGAGCAGTTCTTC | CASSQGLAGYNEQFF
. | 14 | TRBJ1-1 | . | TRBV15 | TGTGCCACCAGCAAACGCAGGATGAACACTGAAGCTTTCTTT | CATSKRRMNTEAFF
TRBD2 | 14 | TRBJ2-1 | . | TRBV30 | TGTGCCTGGAGGGAAGCGGGAGTGCCTAATGAGCAGTTCTTC | CAWREAGVPNEQFF